This T cell receptor beta chain was sequenced in a study of T-cell memory formation after mild COVID-19. Study-level findings and limits: Mainly CM and EM harbored the contracting CD4+ clones; mainly EMRA harbored the CD8+ ones. CD4/CD8 balance characterized clones contracting day 15 to 85, and CD4+ skew characterized later expanders.

TCRdb analysed the 5' RACE reads with MiXCR anew, one entry per CDR3 protein. In the table there are 45,000 to 65,000 distinct CDR3 sequences, approximately 9.5% of which are singletons. There are many counts of this clonotype. What it binds is unknown. Trimming at V came to 4 bases and at J to 3 bases, leaving 2 bases not matched to a gene. This CDR3 has 15 amino acids. Germline V gene data show CDR1 as SGHRS and CDR2 as YFSETQ. The chain uses TRBV5-1 and TRBJ2-3, with 13 bases fitting TRBD2. The TCR was taken from a man younger than 35 who had mild COVID-19 (a few samples of this study predate the infection). Cell type and time point are not known. The sequenced sample was PBMCs or a T cell subset sorted from them (not recorded which). The chain's CDR3 is CASSEGLAGTDTQYF. CDR3 in DNA: TGCGCCAGCAGCGAGGGACTAGCGGGGACAGATACGCAGTATTTT.